These 30 T cell receptor beta chains share one sample of origin, sequenced in a study of blood T cell repertoires in COVID-19. Generated by immunoSEQ multiplex PCR, the TCRdb table keeps only in-frame clones and is missing some. The sample lists fewer than 350,000 clones, approximately 86% occurring once. The material sequenced was peripheral blood. Receptor source: a woman aged 25-40 years who had recovered from COVID-19.

Turning to this clone: A much more abundant neighbour one base away suggests this may be a read error. The V and J genes are TRBV2 and TRBJ2-5; 11 bases match TRBD2. Germline values: CDR1 SNHLY, CDR2 FYNNEI. Germline trimming cut 0 bases from V and 5 bases from J; bases unmatched to any gene: 2. The CDR3 spans 15 residues. CDR3: CASSEASGGVETQYF. CDR3 coding DNA: TGTGCCAGCAGTGAAGCTAGCGGGGGGGTGGAGACCCAGTACTTC.

The V gene is TRBV9, the J gene TRBJ2-5; weak D call: TRBD1 (6 bases). V was trimmed by 6 bases and J by 3 bases, leaving 9 bases between them. Germline CDR1 SGDLS, CDR2 YYNGEE. The CDR3 spans 12 residues. The CDR3 spells CASNAGEETQYF. CDR3 bases: TGTGCCAGCAACGCAGGGGAAGAGACCCAGTACTTC.

This clone was seen only once. The chain is built from TRBV5-1 and TRBJ1-5, with D possibly being TRBD1 (5 bases). Germline V CDR1 and CDR2: SGHRS, YFSETQ. The CDR3 extends over 15 amino acids. V dropped 0 bases and J dropped 7 bases, with 14 bases sitting between them. The chain's CDR3 is CASSLAAGGGQPQHF. DNA for the CDR3: TGCGCCAGCAGCTTGGCGGCGGGGGGGGGACAGCCCCAGCATTTT.

This clone was seen once. The gene calls are TRBV7-3 and TRBJ2-1, with D possibly TRBD1 on 5 matching bases. From germline, CDR1 is SGHTA and CDR2 FQGTGA. V gave up 2 bases and J gave up 1 base, with 6 bases separating them. This CDR3 is 14 amino acids long. CDR3 sequence reads: CASSLDRSYNEQFF. The CDR3 DNA reads TGTGCCAGCAGCTTAGACAGATCCTACAATGAGCAGTTCTTC.

This rearrangement joins TRBV4-1 to TRBJ2-4; 10 bases are a match to TRBD2. The V and J ends lost 0 bases and 8 bases, in that order; junction bases with no gene match: 4. The CDR3 sequence is 15 residues long. Germline CDR1 MGHRA, CDR2 YSYEKL. This CDR3 is CASSQDPSGSDIQYF. DNA for the CDR3: TGCGCCAGCAGCCAAGACCCTAGCGGGAGTGACATTCAGTACTTC.

The J gene is TRBJ2-7, the V gene TRBV19; TRBD1 matches at 10 bases. CDR3 length: 15 residues. The germline gives CDR1 LNHDA, CDR2 SQIVND (reference sequence). The trim removed 4 bases at V and 6 bases at J, leaving 9 bases unmatched. The CDR3 DNA reads TGTGCCAGTAGTAGCTCCGGGACAGGGGTCTCCGAGCAGTACTTC. Amino acid sequence: CASSSSGTGVSEQYF.

The chain recombines TRBV4-3 with TRBJ2-7; D possibly corresponds to TRBD1 (6 bases). Germline CDR1 reads LGHNA; CDR2 reads YSLEER. V gave up 1 base and J gave up 6 bases, with 13 bases separating them. This CDR3 has 14 amino acids. CDR3 DNA sequence: TGCGCCAGCAGCCAAGGTTTGGGGGCAGGCGAGCAGTACTTC. Amino acid sequence: CASSQGLGAGEQYF.

The chain uses TRBV6-7 and TRBJ1-4, with 9 bases fitting TRBD1. TRBV6-7 is flagged as an ORF with uncertain function. This CDR3 spans 18 amino acids. The V gene end was trimmed by 6 bases and the J gene end by 5 bases; junction bases not matched to a gene: 16. The CDR3 is CASSRQGVLAGPNEKLFF. CDR3 nucleotide sequence: TGTGCCAGCAGCCGACAGGGGGTCTTGGCGGGGCCCAATGAAAAACTGTTTTTT.

The rearrangement links TRBV6-6 to TRBJ2-5; D is possibly TRBD1 (6 bases). The germline V and J ends were trimmed by 3 bases and 2 bases, with 7 bases remaining between them. From germline, CDR1 is MNHNY and CDR2 SVGAGI (reference sequence). The CDR3 consists of 13 residues. The CDR3 DNA reads TGTGCCAGCAGTTATGGACAGCAAGAGACCCAGTACTTC. It is translated as CASSYGQQETQYF.

This sequence joins TRBV7-2 and TRBJ1-2; D may be TRBD1 (6 bases). The CDR3 totals 16 residues. The V end lost 0 bases, the J end lost 2 bases, and 13 bases lay between the germline ends. The germline CDR1 and CDR2 sequences are SGHTA and FQGNSA. The CDR3 loop is CASSLARGAGNYGYTF. The CDR3 DNA reads TGTGCCAGCAGCTTAGCCCGGGGGGCTGGGAACTATGGCTACACCTTC.

The V gene is TRBV5-6, the J gene TRBJ2-7, with D possibly being TRBD1 (6 bases). Trimming removed 0 bases from V and 2 bases from J, with 6 bases in between. CDR3 length equals 13 residues. The germline CDR1 and CDR2 sequences are SGHDT and YYEEEE. CDR3 DNA: TGTGCCAGCAGCTTGGGGGGGCCCTACGAGCAGTACTTC. This sequence encodes CASSLGGPYEQYF.

The chain couples TRBV10-1 to TRBJ2-3, with D unclear. Trimming left V 0 bases short and J 4 bases short, with 11 bases between. This CDR3 has 15 residues. Germline-derived CDR1 and CDR2 are WNHNN and SYGVQD (reference sequence). CDR3 DNA sequence: TGCGCCAGCAGTGAGTCGACAATAGGCGCAGATACGCAGTATTTT. It yields the protein CASSESTIGADTQYF.

V is TRBV11-2 and J is TRBJ1-6; unclear D gene. This CDR3 spans 12 amino acids. The V end was cut by 2 bases, the J end by 11 bases, with 7 bases between. Germline V lookup: CDR1 SGHAT, CDR2 FQNNGV. CDR3 region: CASSLSSPPLHF. The DNA for the CDR3 is TGTGCCAGCAGCTTATCGTCTCCACCCCTCCACTTT.

This clone has a single count. V and J are TRBV7-8 and TRBJ2-1, with unresolved D. Germline V CDR1 and CDR2: SGHVS, FQNEAQ. V lost 4 bases and J lost 9, with 10 bases in between. The CDR3 totals 12 residues. The chain's CDR3 is CASSSGSGEQFF. As DNA, the CDR3 is TGTGCCAGCAGCTCCGGTTCGGGTGAGCAGTTCTTC.

J is TRBJ1-2 and V is TRBV15; 8 bases fit TRBD1. After removal of 3 bases from V and 6 bases from J, the junction contained 6 bases not matched to a gene. This CDR3 has 14 amino acids. CDR1 and CDR2 (germline): LNHNV, YYDKDF (reference sequence). This chain's CDR3 is CATSSRKTGDGYTF. The CDR3 bases are TGTGCCACCAGCAGCCGCAAGACAGGGGATGGCTACACCTTC.

The chain recombines TRBV9 with TRBJ2-5; TRBD2 is a possible D gene (6 bases). The ends were cut back, 3 bases at V and 0 bases at J, with 15 bases in the middle. The CDR3 is made up of 16 amino acids. Germline-derived CDR1 and CDR2 are SGDLS and YYNGEE. The CDR3 here is CASSATMRDYQETQYF. As DNA, the CDR3 is TGTGCCAGCAGCGCGACGATGCGGGACTACCAAGAGACCCAGTACTTC.

This clone was counted a few times. The rearrangement links TRBV2 to TRBJ1-2; no definite D call. The germline gives CDR1 SNHLY, CDR2 FYNNEI. CDR3 length equals 13 residues. V shed 1 base and J shed 2 bases, with 5 bases lying between them. CDR3 bases: TGTGCCAGCAGTGAAGAAGCGAACTATGGCTACACCTTC. Translated, it gives CASSEEANYGYTF.

This clone has a single count. The J gene is TRBJ2-5, the V gene TRBV5-1; TRBD2 is a possible D gene (6 bases). The CDR3 is 16 amino acids. Trimming pared 5 bases from V and 5 bases from J, leaving 22 bases between. Germline V lookup: CDR1 SGHRS, CDR2 YFSETQ. CDR3 in DNA: TGCGCCAGCAGTGGAGGGGCGCTCCTTTTCTTCGAGACCCAGTACTTC. Translated: CASSGGALLFFETQYF.

Comments on this clone: Within the sample, other DNA sequences also encode this same CDR3. The chain carries TRBV5-1 and TRBJ2-3; a possible D gene is TRBD2 (6 bases). Deletions cut 0 bases from V and 4 bases from J, with 6 bases between. This CDR3 has 13 amino acids. Looked up from germline, CDR1 is SGHRS and CDR2 is YFSETQ. The CDR3 region is CASSLGRADTQYF. CDR3 bases: TGCGCCAGCAGCTTGGGGAGGGCAGATACGCAGTATTTT.

The chain uses TRBV27 and TRBJ2-2, with D hard to call. V shed 4 bases and J shed 0 bases, with 9 bases lying between them. CDR1 and CDR2 from the germline V gene are MNHEY and SMNVEV (reference sequence). The CDR3 extends over 15 amino acids. The CDR3 loop reads CASSSDTPNTGELFF. The CDR3 DNA follows: TGTGCCAGCAGTTCCGACACACCGAACACCGGGGAGCTGTTTTTT.

This sequence joins TRBV19 and TRBJ1-5; 8 nucleotides agree with TRBD1. The germline V gene encodes CDR1 LNHDA and CDR2 SQIVND (reference sequence). The trim removed 1 base at V and 7 bases at J, leaving 12 bases unmatched. This CDR3 spans 17 amino acids. The CDR3 protein is CASSIGYKDRASQPQHF. Written as DNA, the CDR3 is TGTGCCAGTAGTATAGGGTACAAGGACAGGGCCAGCCAGCCCCAGCATTTT.

This CDR3 reads CASSLAGGPYEQYF. CDR3 nucleotide sequence: TGTGCCAGCAGTCTAGCGGGAGGGCCCTACGAGCAGTACTTC. This sequence joins TRBV6-5 and TRBJ2-7, with 12 bases lining up with TRBD2. CDR3 length equals 14 residues. Germline V gene lookup returns CDR1 MNHEY and CDR2 SVGAGI. Losses at the gene ends were 5 bases for V and 2 bases for J; bases not matched to a gene: 1.

This chain's CDR3 is CASRESGSGANVLTF. The CDR3 nucleotides are TGTGCCAGCAGAGAGTCGGGGTCTGGGGCCAACGTCCTGACTTTC. The chain has TRBV7-9 and TRBJ2-6; D possibly corresponds to TRBD2 (5 bases). V dropped 6 bases and J dropped 1 base, with 10 bases sitting between them. Germline V gene data show CDR1 as SEHNR and CDR2 as FQNEAQ (reference sequence). CDR3 size: 15 residues.

The chain carries TRBV19 and TRBJ1-2; TRBD1 matches 10 bases. The CDR3 is 18 amino acids. Germline V gene data show CDR1 as LNHDA and CDR2 as SQIVND (reference sequence). The V gene end was trimmed by 2 bases and the J gene end by 3 bases; junction bases not matched to a gene: 12. The CDR3 reads CASSIRDRDRGPDYGYTF. CDR3 bases: TGTGCCAGTAGTATACGCGACCGAGACAGGGGGCCCGACTATGGCTACACCTTC.

V is TRBV28 and J is TRBJ2-1, with 9 bases fitting TRBD1. Germline values: CDR1 MDHEN, CDR2 SYDVKM. With 6 bases clipped from V and 5 bases from J, the junction kept 8 bases outside the gene matches. The CDR3 is made up of 15 amino acids. This chain's CDR3 is CASRHRDRAHNEQFF. DNA of the CDR3: TGTGCCAGCAGGCACCGGGACAGGGCCCACAATGAGCAGTTCTTC.

The V call is TRBV27, the J call TRBJ2-7; D is uncertain. The CDR3 contains 15 residues. The germline V gene has CDR1 MNHEY and CDR2 SMNVEV (reference sequence). The V end lost 6 bases, the J end lost 0 bases, and 15 bases lay between the germline ends. CDR3 loop: CASRPINFLSYEQYF. CDR3 coding DNA: TGTGCCAGCAGGCCTATAAACTTTCTCTCCTACGAGCAGTACTTC.

The chain joins TRBV19 to TRBJ1-1, with TRBD1 identical over 7 bases. The CDR3 extends over 15 amino acids. With 3 bases clipped from V and 0 bases from J, the junction kept 4 bases outside the gene matches. Germline V gene sequence: CDR1 LNHDA, CDR2 SQIVND (reference sequence). CDR3 in amino acids: CASSMDRRLNTEAFF. CDR3 coding DNA: TGTGCCAGTAGTATGGACAGGCGCTTGAACACTGAAGCTTTCTTT.

V usage is TRBV5-4 and J usage is TRBJ2-5; 7 nucleotides line up with TRBD1. CDR1 and CDR2 (germline): SGHNT, YYREEE (reference sequence). The CDR3 totals 12 residues. With V trimmed by 5 bases and J by 5 bases, 3 bases remained unmatched. The CDR3 reads CASSQGVETQYF. The CDR3 coding sequence is TGTGCCAGCAGTCAGGGGGTCGAGACCCAGTACTTC. The full variable domain, completed using reference TRBV5-4 and TRBJ2-5, is ETGVTQSPTHLIKTRGQQVTLRCSSQSGHNTVSWYQQALGQGPQFIFQYYREEENGRGNFPPRFSGLQFPNYSSELNVNALELDDSALYLCASSQGVETQYFGPGTRLLVL.

The gene calls are TRBV28 and TRBJ2-1; 10 positions agree with TRBD2. Unmatched junction bases numbered 9, after V lost 6 bases and J lost 7 bases. Germline V CDR1 and CDR2: MDHEN, SYDVKM. There are 15 residues in the CDR3. DNA for the CDR3: TGTGCCAGCAGAGAGCGGGAGGGCCATATAAATGAGCAGTTCTTC. Translation gives CASREREGHINEQFF.

DNA of the CDR3: TGTGCCGCCGTCAGGACTAACACTGAAGCTTTCTTT. This encodes CAAVRTNTEAFF. V and J are TRBV28 and TRBJ1-1, with D unresolved. The CDR3 covers 12 residues. From germline, CDR1 is MDHEN and CDR2 SYDVKM. The germline V and J ends were trimmed by 11 bases and 2 bases, with 12 bases remaining between them.